This TCR beta chain was identified during a study of cytomegalovirus exposure and HLA in healthy donors. With 60 Vbeta and 13 Jbeta primers, the PCR was carried out. Assay: immunoSEQ multiplex PCR; the TCRdb copy retains only in-frame clones and omits some. The table has 100,000 to 150,000 clones, around 81% seen once. The germline V gene encodes CDR1 LNHDA and CDR2 SQIVND (reference sequence). J was trimmed by 1 base and V by 0 bases; bases with no gene match: 6. This CDR3 region has 17 residues. Concerning this clone: Its antigen remains unknown.

Study outcomes and limitations: Analyses of presence and absence presupposed an approximately uniform sequencing depth across donors. Accounts indicate the classifier identified cytomegalovirus status with strong specificity and sensitivity.

V gene TRBV19 combines with J gene TRBJ2-7, with 10 positions matching TRBD2. The origin of this receptor is a woman between 50 and 59 years old in good health and CMV-seronegative. Sequenced input: PBMCs. CDR3 residues: CASSIDATSGQSYEQYF. As DNA, the CDR3 is TGTGCCAGTAGTATAGACGCGACTAGCGGGCAATCCTACGAGCAGTACTTC. Using reference TRBV19 and TRBJ2-7 for the parts outside the CDR3, the full variable domain is DGGITQSPKYLFRKEGQNVTLSCEQNLNHDAMYWYRQDPGQGLRLIYYSQIVNDFQKGDIAEGYSVSREKKESFPLTVTSAQKNPTAFYLCASSIDATSGQSYEQYFGPGTRLTVT.